This T cell receptor beta chain was sequenced during a study of blood T cell repertoires in COVID-19. Looking at the study overall: The samples span acute and convalescent COVID-19 from the United States, Italy and Spain.

Germline assignment: CDR1 DFQATT and CDR2 SNEGSKA (reference sequence). CDR3 length: 11 residues. V was trimmed by 2 bases and J by 7 bases, leaving 8 bases between them. The participants were between about 18 and 90 years old and came from some 23 US areas. Per the original data handling: Counts of nucleated cells, estimated from reference gene primer amplification, were obtained. Sequencing used immunoSEQ multiplex PCR; TCRdb keeps in-frame clones, though not all of them. V and J calls and clone size are copied from that table; D and trimming were computed from the DNA. Among 110,000 to 150,000 clones listed, 70% to 90% were seen once.

The specimen was PBMCs or T cells enriched from blood (not recorded which). This TCR was recovered from a man aged 50-59 years who had recovered from COVID-19. The chain carries TRBV20-1 and TRBJ1-2, with D possibly TRBD1 on 6 matching bases. CDR3 loop: CSARTDSGYTF. CDR3 nucleotides: TGCAGTGCTAGAACGGACAGTGGCTACACCTTC.